This TCR beta chain was found in a study of T cell changes during pregnancy in multiple sclerosis. V gave up 3 bases and J gave up 3 bases, with 8 bases separating them. The CDR3 has 12 residues. The germline CDR1 and CDR2 sequences are SQVTM and ANQGSEA. Profiling relied on immunoSEQ multiplex PCR, and the TCRdb table lists in-frame clones only, not all of them. The sample holds roughly 100,000 clones, 85% to 95% seen once. V usage is TRBV29-1 and J usage is TRBJ1-2; no reliable D call. This clonotype was obtained from a female donor with multiple sclerosis, enrolled in a pregnancy study. Sequenced here: peripheral blood, sampled after pregnancy. CDR3 region: CSVEGRHYGYTF. CDR3 sequence (DNA): TGCAGCGTTGAGGGCAGACACTATGGCTACACCTTC.